This record covers a single TCR beta chain. Germline-derived CDR1 and CDR2 are SGHNT and YYREEE (reference sequence). V was trimmed by 3 bases and J by 1 base, leaving 13 bases between them. The CDR3 has 15 amino acids. This record comes from a study of beta chain features in type 1 diabetes. What was sequenced were expressed TCRB transcripts, since all of the isolated RNA had been reverse transcribed. Assay: immunoSEQ multiplex PCR; the TCRdb copy retains only in-frame clones and omits some. The table shows 500,000 to 700,000 clones, with 15% to 17% occurring only once. The sample was naive CD4+ T cells from blood. The receptor was derived from a man aged 18 to 29 in good health. This rearrangement joins TRBV5-4 to TRBJ1-1; TRBD1 is a possible D gene (6 bases). CDR3: CASSWAGGPNTEAFF. The CDR3 nucleotides read TGTGCCAGCAGCTGGGCCGGGGGCCCGAACACTGAAGCTTTCTTT.